This record covers a single TCR beta chain. The antigen is unknown. A much larger clone lies a single base off, so this may be a read error. The V gene lost 3 bases and the J gene lost 9 bases, with 12 bases spanning the gap. The CDR3 length is 12 residues. Per germline, CDR1 MDHEN and CDR2 SYDVKM. TCR alpha and beta CDR3 regions were amplified from RNA using iRepertoire nested multiplex PCR. Tissue mRNA or PBMC total RNA, roughly 85-450 ng, went into one-step reverse transcription and amplification. TCRdb called the multiplex PCR reads again in MiXCR, with one record for every CDR3 protein. The data hold about 380,000 distinct CDR3 sequences, with roughly two fifths observed a single time. The record originates from a study of glioma-infiltrating T cells. Turning to the study itself: Glioma patients had dexamethasone for six or fewer days before surgery. Study conclusions and caveats: Non-neoplastic patients had below-expected tissue-blood divergence, while all gliomas exceeded expectation. Shared blood CDR3 signature motifs marked patients with low tissue-blood divergence.

Material for sequencing was glioma tissue, nonneoplastic brain tissue, or PBMCs (not recorded which). The sequence derives from a human donor with low-grade glioma or glioblastoma, undergoing nonglioma brain surgery, or in good health (not recorded which). The chain links TRBV28 to TRBJ2-7, with D unresolved. CDR3 sequence (DNA): TGTGCCAGCAGTTTCCGGATCCACGGGCAGTACTTC. It is translated as CASSFRIHGQYF.